The subject of this entry is one TCR beta chain. The data were obtained in a study of blood T cell repertoires in COVID-19. Turning to the study itself: Whether acute or convalescent, the COVID-19 samples came from the United States, Italy and Spain. The analysed material was cDNA or gDNA that came from T cells, B-cell-depleted T cells, or PBMCs.

Per the authors' pipeline: Amplification with reference gene primers provided the estimates of nucleated cell counts. Generated by immunoSEQ multiplex PCR, the TCRdb table keeps only in-frame clones and is missing some. The V and J calls and the clone size are those of that table, but D and trimming were determined from the DNA. The sample includes fewer than 250,000 clones, almost 85% seen only once; the top ten take less than 4.5%. CDR3 length: 14 residues. The germline CDR1 and CDR2 sequences are LGHNA and YNFKEQ. The V and J ends lost 1 base and 3 bases respectively, with 6 bases between them. Sequencing input: peripheral blood. The V gene is TRBV4-2, the J gene TRBJ2-2, with D possibly TRBD1 on 5 matching bases. This receptor was obtained from a man aged 50 to 59 with acute or convalescent COVID-19. DNA of the CDR3: TGTGCCAGCAGCCAAGGACAGTACACCGGGGAGCTGTTTTTT. Encoded protein: CASSQGQYTGELFF.